Following are 24 T cell receptor beta chains from one sample sequenced in a study of blood T cell repertoires in COVID-19 (dated by TCRdb to the early 2020s). Library preparation used the immunoSEQ multiplex PCR assay. The table comes from immuneACCESS by way of TCRdb, which keeps in-frame sequences with V and J called. Part of the clones is missing from these tables; in studies checked, under half for an unresolved V gene and the rest for unknown reasons. Present in this sample are 200,000 to 250,000 clones, roughly 84% of which were seen just once. 5.5% to 7.5% of the sample is in the top ten clones. The specimen was PBMCs or T cells enriched from blood (not recorded which). These receptors all come from a woman in her 40s who had recovered from COVID-19.

This sequence joins TRBV19 and TRBJ2-3; the D gene is possibly TRBD1 (6 bases). Trimming pared 5 bases from V and 4 bases from J, leaving 16 bases between. The CDR3 is 15 residues long. Germline V CDR1 and CDR2: LNHDA, SQIVND (reference sequence). The DNA of the CDR3 is TGTGCCAGTAGTCACAACAGGGTCTCACCAGATACGCAGTATTTT. This sequence encodes CASSHNRVSPDTQYF.

The chain has TRBV11-2 and TRBJ2-3; TRBD2 aligns across 9 bases. The V segment lost 1 base and the J segment 3 bases; nucleotides outside the gene matches: 5. This CDR3 has 16 amino acids. Germline V gene lookup returns CDR1 SGHAT and CDR2 FQNNGV. The CDR3 sequence: CASSLGVSGSTDTQYF. As DNA, the CDR3 is TGTGCCAGCAGCTTAGGGGTTAGCGGGAGTACAGATACGCAGTATTTT.

This chain connects TRBV2 to TRBJ1-1; D gene uncertain. V gave up 3 bases and J gave up 9 bases, with 8 bases separating them. The CDR3 length is 11 residues. Germline CDR1 reads SNHLY; CDR2 reads FYNNEI. The CDR3 loop reads CASSERDKAFF. CDR3 in DNA: TGTGCCAGCAGTGAGAGGGATAAAGCTTTCTTT.

V usage is TRBV5-6 and J usage is TRBJ1-1; D possibly corresponds to TRBD1 (5 bases). Germline CDR1 SGHDT, CDR2 YYEEEE. The CDR3 totals 15 residues. The V and J ends lost 7 bases and 1 base respectively, with 17 bases between them. The CDR3 sequence: CASCALARANTEAFF. The CDR3 bases are TGTGCCAGCTGTGCCCTCGCCAGGGCGAACACTGAAGCTTTCTTT.

The rearrangement joins TRBV28 to TRBJ2-7; the D is unclear. The germline V gene has CDR1 MDHEN and CDR2 SYDVKM. V lost 5 bases and J 0 bases, leaving 5 bases between the germline ends. The CDR3 loop spans 12 amino acids. CDR3 region: CASSPGSYEQYV. The CDR3 DNA is TGTGCCAGCAGTCCGGGCTCCTACGAGCAGTACGTC.

A note on this clone: At the DNA level, this CDR3 is encoded by other sequences in the same sample as well. The CDR3 loop is CASSPQGGETQYF. The CDR3 DNA follows: TGTGCCAGCAGTCCACAGGGGGGAGAGACCCAGTACTTC. The chain uses TRBV6-5 and TRBJ2-5; TRBD1 aligns across 8 bases. Germline CDR1 is MNHEY and CDR2 is SVGAGI. This CDR3 region has 13 residues. After removal of 5 bases from V and 4 bases from J, the junction contained 3 bases not matched to a gene.

The chain has TRBV23-1 and TRBJ2-5, with D possibly TRBD2 on 5 matching bases. TRBV23-1 is classed as an ORF, of uncertain function. The CDR3 runs 15 residues. Trimming shortened V by 0 bases and J by 5 bases, and 13 bases separated the two germline ends. CDR3 region: CASSQSIAGSETQYF. Here the CDR3 DNA reads TGCGCCAGCAGTCAATCGATTGCTGGGAGTGAGACCCAGTACTTC.

The V and J genes are TRBV6-6 and TRBJ1-2; 7 bases are a match to TRBD1. This CDR3 is 16 amino acids long. V lost 5 bases and J lost 5; bases outside the gene matches: 14. Per the germline V gene, CDR1 is MNHNY and CDR2 is SVGAGI (reference sequence). The CDR3: CASSHLNRGEGYGYTF. CDR3 nucleotides: TGTGCCAGCAGTCATTTGAACAGGGGCGAGGGGTATGGCTACACCTTC.

The chain uses TRBV6-5 and TRBJ1-5, with D unresolved. V gave up 10 bases and J gave up 3 bases, with 16 bases separating them. This CDR3 is 14 amino acids long. Per the germline V gene, CDR1 is MNHEY and CDR2 is SVGAGI. The CDR3 coding sequence is TGTGCCACCACTTCGCCGCTGATCAATCAGCCCCAGCATTTT. As protein: CATTSPLINQPQHF.

As regards this clone: Other nucleotide sequences from this sample produce the same CDR3. The J gene is TRBJ2-7, the V gene TRBV28; no clear D gene. The CDR3 totals 11 residues. V lost 6 bases and J lost 3, with 6 bases in between. CDR1 MDHEN and CDR2 SYDVKM come from the germline V gene. The CDR3 loop reads CASRSVYEQYF. The DNA for the CDR3 is TGTGCCAGCAGGAGCGTCTACGAGCAGTACTTC.

The table lists this clone with many counts. In the same sample, other DNA sequences code for this CDR3. The J gene is TRBJ2-1, the V gene TRBV11-3; no clear D gene. This CDR3 region has 15 residues. Germline CDR1 and CDR2: SGHNT and YENEEA. V lost 1 base and J 2 bases, leaving 9 bases between the germline ends. This CDR3 is CASSLGGSTYNEQFF. The CDR3 nucleotides read TGTGCCAGCAGCTTAGGAGGCAGTACCTACAATGAGCAGTTCTTC. The full variable domain, rest sourced from reference TRBV11-3 and TRBJ2-1, is EAGVVQSPRYKIIEKKQPVAFWCNPISGHNTLYWYLQNLGQGPELLIRYENEEAVDDSQLPKDRFSAERLKGVDSTLKIQPAELGDSAVYLCASSLGGSTYNEQFFGPGTRLTVL.

The J gene is TRBJ2-5, the V gene TRBV5-1, with TRBD2 matching over 7 bases. The CDR3 is made up of 16 amino acids. V lost 0 bases to trimming and J lost 5 bases; unmatched junction nucleotides: 10. Per the germline V gene, CDR1 is SGHRS and CDR2 is YFSETQ. Here the CDR3 DNA reads TGCGCCAGCAGCTTGGGACTAGCCGACATTATGGAGACCCAGTACTTC. This codes for CASSLGLADIMETQYF.

V and J are TRBV18 and TRBJ2-1; 10 positions match TRBD1. Germline CDR1 reads KGHSH; CDR2 reads LQKENI. The CDR3 extends over 15 amino acids. V lost 6 bases to trimming and J lost 8 bases; unmatched junction nucleotides: 10. CDR3 sequence reads: CASSLFGQGGDEQFF. The CDR3 coding sequence is TGTGCCAGCTCGCTTTTCGGACAGGGGGGCGATGAGCAGTTCTTC.

CDR3 protein: CAISDPSVGELFF. In DNA form, the CDR3 reads TGTGCCATCAGTGATCCCTCCGTCGGGGAGCTGTTTTTT. The chain joins TRBV10-3 to TRBJ2-2; no definite D call. Trimming pared 3 bases from V and 7 bases from J, leaving 9 bases between. The CDR3 extends over 13 amino acids. Per the germline V gene, CDR1 is ENHRY and CDR2 is SYGVKD.

The CDR3 here is CATSDRGRGNEQYF. CDR3 coding DNA: TGTGCCACCAGTGATCGCGGGAGGGGGAACGAGCAGTACTTC. J is TRBJ2-7 and V is TRBV24-1; 9 bases are shared with TRBD2. J was trimmed by 5 bases and V by 3 bases; bases with no gene match: 4. Germline CDR1 reads KGHDR; CDR2 reads SFDVKD. This CDR3 is built from 14 residues.

V is TRBV5-6 and J is TRBJ1-2, with 7 positions matching TRBD1. J lost 1 base, V lost 3 bases, and 9 bases had no gene match. The germline CDR1 and CDR2 sequences are SGHDT and YYEEEE. The CDR3 is 16 amino acids. CDR3 in amino acids: CASSSTGNTLNYGYTF. CDR3 sequence (DNA): TGTGCCAGCAGCTCGACAGGGAATACTCTTAACTATGGCTACACCTTC.

The chain joins TRBV7-2 to TRBJ2-5; D gene unclear. Germline V gives CDR1 SGHTA, CDR2 FQGNSA. Trimming took 2 bases from V and 5 from J, leaving 9 bases between them. This CDR3 comprises 13 residues. CDR3 sequence: CASSLIPRETQYF. The CDR3 nucleotides read TGTGCCAGCAGCTTAATACCGAGGGAGACCCAGTACTTC. The whole variable domain, filled in from reference TRBV7-2 and TRBJ2-5, reads GAGVSQSPSNKVTEKGKDVELRCDPISGHTALYWYRQSLGQGLEFLIYFQGNSAPDKSGLPSDRFSAERTGGSVSTLTIQRTQQEDSAVYLCASSLIPRETQYFGPGTRLLVL.

This CDR3 is CASSLGGNIQYF. Here the CDR3 DNA reads TGTGCCAGCAGCCTGGGGGGGAACATTCAGTACTTC. The rearrangement joins TRBV7-9 to TRBJ2-4, with TRBD2 matching 7 bases. V lost 5 bases to trimming and J lost 7 bases; unmatched junction nucleotides: 2. This CDR3 spans 12 amino acids. CDR1 is SEHNR, CDR2 FQNEAQ, per germline (reference sequence).

This rearrangement joins TRBV12-3 or TRBV12-4 to TRBJ2-2; D call uncertain. Trimming took 6 bases from V and 8 from J, leaving 7 bases between them. The CDR3 contains 11 residues. The CDR3 protein is CASSIVGELFF. In nucleotides, the CDR3 is TGTGCCAGCAGCATAGTAGGGGAGCTGTTTTTT.

The chain joins TRBV6-6 to TRBJ1-2, with D possibly matching TRBD1 (6 bases). This CDR3 is built from 15 residues. Per germline, CDR1 MNHNY and CDR2 SVGAGI (reference sequence). Trimming took off 5 bases at V and 5 bases at J, with 18 bases between the two ends. The chain's CDR3 is CASSSTLDRMYGYTF. DNA of the CDR3: TGTGCCAGCAGTAGTACACTCGACAGGATGTATGGCTACACCTTC.

The CDR3 sequence: CASSKRGLAGYHPGNEQFF. Written as DNA, the CDR3 is TGTGCCAGCAGCAAAAGAGGGCTAGCGGGCTACCATCCGGGGAATGAGCAGTTCTTC. V is TRBV21-1 and J is TRBJ2-1; the table assigns TRBD2, which was not confirmed against the DNA. TRBV21-1 is shown as a pseudogene. There are 19 residues in the CDR3.

This chain connects TRBV7-9 to TRBJ1-4; TRBD1 matches at 9 bases. V shed 5 bases and J 3 bases; nucleotides not matched to a gene: 4. The CDR3 extends over 15 amino acids. Germline V gene sequence: CDR1 SEHNR, CDR2 FQNEAQ (reference sequence). The CDR3 protein is CASSLRQGANEKLFF. The CDR3 DNA sequence: TGTGCCAGCAGCCTTCGACAGGGGGCTAATGAAAAACTGTTTTTT.

This sequence joins TRBV6-5 and TRBJ1-1; TRBD1 agrees at 7 bases. J was trimmed by 1 base and V by 4 bases; bases with no gene match: 3. The CDR3 contains 14 residues. Germline-derived CDR1 and CDR2 are MNHEY and SVGAGI. CDR3 nucleotide sequence: TGTGCCAGCAGTTTTCAGGGGGGGAACACTGAAGCTTTCTTT. This translates into CASSFQGGNTEAFF.

CDR3 amino acids: CASSISHAGELFF. CDR3 DNA: TGTGCCAGTAGTATTAGTCACGCCGGGGAGCTGTTTTTT. The chain carries TRBV19 and TRBJ2-2; D not resolved. Trimming removed 3 bases from V and 6 bases from J, with 8 bases in between. The CDR3 runs to 13 residues. CDR1 and CDR2 (germline): LNHDA, SQIVND (reference sequence).